A selection of T cell receptor beta chains follows, all from one sample in a study of shared clonotypes between healthy human individuals. Repertoires were generated with immunoSEQ multiplex PCR, while TCRdb's copy carries only in-frame clones and drops some. The sample includes about 660,000 clones, 74% of them seen just once. Material: memory CD4+ T cells sorted from blood. These receptors were collected from a woman aged 25 to 39 in good health. Each CDR3 is given with its conserved first and last residue. D genes are given only for firm matches. Some rows have no size entry. The others give once, few or many, or a class for an expanded clone.

clone_size,j_call,v_call,d_call,cdr3_length,cdr3_aa,cdr3_nt
few,TRBJ2-7,TRBV7-8,TRBD1,15,CASRGTGGNDYEQYF,TGTGCCAGCAGGGGCACAGGGGGCAACGACTACGAGCAGTACTTC
few,TRBJ2-3,TRBV14,TRBD1,17,CASSQGAGTGIMDTQYF,TGTGCCAGCAGCCAAGGTGCAGGGACAGGGATTATGGATACGCAGTATTTT
-,TRBJ2-3,TRBV5-1,-,16,CASSLALSPSTDTQYF,TGCGCCAGCAGCTTGGCCCTCAGTCCCAGCACAGATACGCAGTATTTT
-,TRBJ2-3,TRBV5-8,-,16,CASSFGTFHAADTQYF,TGTGCCAGCAGCTTCGGGACCTTTCATGCCGCAGATACGCAGTATTTT
few,TRBJ1-1,TRBV29-1,-,10,CSALTPEAFF,TGCAGCGCACTTACCCCTGAAGCTTTCTTT
-,TRBJ2-7,TRBV11-2,TRBD2,20,CASSLDPALAGVSRLYEQYF,TGTGCCAGCAGCTTAGATCCCGCGCTAGCGGGAGTCTCTAGACTGTACGAGCAGTACTTC
-,TRBJ2-7,TRBV25-1,-,16,CASSALSTGVSYEQYF,TGTGCCAGCAGTGCGTTATCAACGGGAGTGTCCTACGAGCAGTACTTC
-,TRBJ2-2,TRBV28,-,12,CASRPRTGELFF,TGTGCCAGCAGACCCCGCACCGGGGAGCTGTTTTTT
-,TRBJ2-5,TRBV6-1,TRBD1,15,CASRRTGEGGETQYF,TGTGCCAGCAGACGGACAGGGGAGGGGGGAGAGACCCAGTACTTC
once,TRBJ2-5,TRBV19,TRBD1,17,CASSIFSDPGQRGIQYF,TGTGCCAGTAGTATATTCTCTGACCCGGGACAGAGGGGAATCCAGTACTTC
-,TRBJ2-7,TRBV25-1,TRBD1,14,CASSGRDRGYEQYF,TGTGCCAGCAGTGGTCGGGACAGGGGTTACGAGCAGTACTTC
-,TRBJ1-1,TRBV27,TRBD1,13,CASRQQGAYDAFF,TGTGCCAGCAGACAACAGGGGGCCTACGATGCTTTCTTT
few,TRBJ1-1,TRBV19,-,15,CASSIGESGATEAFF,TGTGCCAGTAGTATAGGGGAATCAGGGGCGACTGAAGCTTTCTTT
few,TRBJ2-3,TRBV4-2,TRBD2,16,CASSQVLAGGPDTQYF,TGTGCCAGCAGCCAAGTGTTAGCGGGCGGACCGGATACGCAGTATTTT
few,TRBJ1-1,TRBV28,-,14,CASSLDLSNTEAFF,TGTGCCAGCAGTTTAGACCTTTCGAACACTGAAGCTTTCTTT
-,TRBJ2-7,TRBV27,-,17,CASRLRGAGARIYEQYF,TGTGCCAGCAGGCTAAGGGGGGCGGGGGCCCGGATCTACGAGCAGTACTTC
-,TRBJ2-1,TRBV5-1,-,14,CASSFGTVGNEQFF,TGCGCCAGCAGCTTTGGGACGGTCGGCAATGAGCAGTTCTTC
-,TRBJ2-2,TRBV28,-,12,CASSLPVGELFF,TGTGCCAGCAGTTTGCCCGTCGGGGAGCTGTTTTTT
-,TRBJ1-3,TRBV7-6,TRBD1,15,CASSLNGQGLNTIYF,TGTGCCAGCAGCTTAAACGGACAGGGGCTAAACACCATATATTTT
-,TRBJ2-1,TRBV2,-,14,CASLAHSSYNEQFF,TGTGCCAGCTTAGCGCACAGCTCCTACAATGAGCAGTTCTTC
-,TRBJ1-2,TRBV28,-,14,CASSVGSSTYGYTF,TGTGCCAGCAGTGTTGGCAGTTCCACCTATGGCTACACCTTC
-,TRBJ2-1,TRBV25-1,-,17,CASSSPTGDPPGNEQFF,TGTGCCAGCTCATCACCAACCGGGGACCCCCCGGGCAATGAGCAGTTCTTC
-,TRBJ2-5,TRBV5-1,TRBD1,16,CASSGGQGIVVETQYF,TGCGCCAGCAGCGGAGGACAGGGAATTGTCGTAGAGACCCAGTACTTC
-,TRBJ2-1,TRBV19,TRBD2,15,CASSKTSGRLNEQFF,TGTGCCAGTAGCAAGACTAGCGGGAGACTTAATGAGCAGTTCTTC
-,TRBJ2-1,TRBV19,-,14,CASSIQGRYNEQFF,TGTGCCAGTAGTATTCAGGGTCGCTACAATGAGCAGTTCTTC
-,TRBJ2-7,TRBV11-2,TRBD2,15,CASSQGLAGSGEQYF,TGTGCCAGCAGCCAGGGACTAGCGGGAAGTGGCGAGCAGTACTTC
-,TRBJ1-1,TRBV5-1,TRBD1,15,CASSARQGARTEAFF,TGCGCCAGCAGCGCGAGACAGGGGGCGCGAACTGAAGCTTTCTTT
-,TRBJ2-7,TRBV4-1,TRBD1,15,CASSLGQGTYYEQYF,TGCGCCAGCAGCCTAGGACAGGGGACCTATTACGAGCAGTACTTC
-,TRBJ2-3,TRBV10-1,-,15,CASSEVLGRTDTQYF,TGCGCCAGCAGTGAAGTGTTGGGACGCACAGATACGCAGTATTTT
-,TRBJ2-5,TRBV28,TRBD1,17,CASRGYSGTVYQETQYF,TGTGCCAGCAGGGGATACTCCGGGACAGTGTACCAAGAGACCCAGTACTTC
-,TRBJ2-3,TRBV5-6,TRBD1,17,CASSLGFMAGGKDTQYF,TGTGCCAGCAGCTTGGGGTTTATGGCAGGGGGCAAAGATACGCAGTATTTT
-,TRBJ2-4,TRBV28,-,15,CASSRVGEPGNIQYF,TGTGCCAGCAGTCGAGTGGGGGAGCCAGGGAACATTCAGTACTTC